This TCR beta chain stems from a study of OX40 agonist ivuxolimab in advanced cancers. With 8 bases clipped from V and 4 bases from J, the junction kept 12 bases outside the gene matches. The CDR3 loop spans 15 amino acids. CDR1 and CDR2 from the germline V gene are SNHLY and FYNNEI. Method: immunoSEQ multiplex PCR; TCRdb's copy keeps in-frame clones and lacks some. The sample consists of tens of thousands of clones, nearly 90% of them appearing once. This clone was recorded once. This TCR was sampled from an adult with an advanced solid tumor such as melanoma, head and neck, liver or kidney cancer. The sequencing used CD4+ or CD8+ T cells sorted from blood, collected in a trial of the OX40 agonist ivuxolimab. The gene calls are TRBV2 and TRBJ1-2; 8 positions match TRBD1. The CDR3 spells CASRDTQGAGYGYTF. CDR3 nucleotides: TGTGCCAGCCGCGATACCCAGGGGGCGGGCTATGGCTACACCTTC. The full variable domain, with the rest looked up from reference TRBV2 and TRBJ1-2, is EPEVTQTPSHQVTQMGQEVILRCVPISNHLYFYWYRQILGQKVEFLVSFYNNEISEKSEIFDDQFSVERPDGSNFTLKIRSTKLEDSAMYFCASRDTQGAGYGYTFGSGTRLTVV.